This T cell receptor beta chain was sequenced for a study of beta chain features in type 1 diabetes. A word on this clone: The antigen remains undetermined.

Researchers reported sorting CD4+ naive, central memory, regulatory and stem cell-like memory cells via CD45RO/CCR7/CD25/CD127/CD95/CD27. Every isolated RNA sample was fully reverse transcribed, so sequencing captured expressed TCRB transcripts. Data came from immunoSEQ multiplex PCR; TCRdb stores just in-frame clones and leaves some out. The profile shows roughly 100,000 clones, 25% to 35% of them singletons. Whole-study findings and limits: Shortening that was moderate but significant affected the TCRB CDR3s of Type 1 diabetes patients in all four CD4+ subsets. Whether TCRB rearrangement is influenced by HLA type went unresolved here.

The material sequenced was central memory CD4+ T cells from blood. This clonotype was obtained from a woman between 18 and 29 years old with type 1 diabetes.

CDR3 region: CASSSDKAEAFF. The CDR3 bases are TGCGCCAGCAGCTCAGACAAGGCTGAAGCTTTCTTT. The J gene is TRBJ1-1, the V gene TRBV5-1; D unclear. CDR3 length: 12 amino acids. Germline V lookup: CDR1 SGHRS, CDR2 YFSETQ. The V end was cut by 3 bases, the J end by 6 bases, with 9 bases between.